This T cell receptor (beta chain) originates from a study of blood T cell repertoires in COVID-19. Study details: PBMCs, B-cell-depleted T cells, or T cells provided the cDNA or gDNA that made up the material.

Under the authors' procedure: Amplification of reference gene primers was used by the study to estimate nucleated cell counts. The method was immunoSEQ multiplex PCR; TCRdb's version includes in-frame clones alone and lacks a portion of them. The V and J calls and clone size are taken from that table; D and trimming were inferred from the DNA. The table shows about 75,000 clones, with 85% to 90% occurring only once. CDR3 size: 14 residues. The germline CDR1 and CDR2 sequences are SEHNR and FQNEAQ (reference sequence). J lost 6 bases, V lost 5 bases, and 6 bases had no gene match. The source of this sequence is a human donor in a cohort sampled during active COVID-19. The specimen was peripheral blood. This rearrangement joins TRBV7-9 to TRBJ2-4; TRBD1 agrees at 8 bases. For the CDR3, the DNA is TGTGCCAGCAGCATCCAGGGGGCGGCAAACATTCAGTACTTC. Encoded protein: CASSIQGAANIQYF.